The T cell receptor (beta chain) described here comes from a study of T cells in Graves' hyperthyroidism and ophthalmopathy. This clonotype appeared a single time. The CDR3 consists of 14 residues. Trimming stripped 2 bases from V and 5 bases from J, with 12 bases between. CDR1 is MDHEN and CDR2 is SYDVKM in the germline V gene. TCR beta CDR3 region amplification was performed from RNA transcripts. The TCR CDR3 was amplified in a first-round RT-PCR using the HTBI primer set. TCRdb ran MiXCR on the multiplex PCR reads and lists one entry per CDR3 protein. Among approximately 690,000 distinct CDR3 sequences listed, about 20% were seen once.

The V and J genes are TRBV28 and TRBJ2-5, with a possible D match to TRBD1 (5 bases). This TCR was recovered from a man between 25 and 39 years old with Graves' ophthalmopathy. The sequenced material came from blood. The CDR3 nucleotides read TGTGCCAGCAGTTTAGGCAGGGTAGATGAGACCCAGTACTTC. It encodes CASSLGRVDETQYF.